This is a list of T cell receptor beta chains from one sample in a study of human T cells and chemical hapten exposure. TCRdb ran MiXCR on the RACE reads and lists one entry per CDR3 protein. The table includes tens of thousands of distinct CDR3 sequences, 5% to 8.5% detected once. Material: whole blood, obtained in connection with sensitization to the hapten diphenylcyclopropenone (DPC). Receptor source: a woman aged 25 to 45 with alopecia areata. Some clones in this sample may be carry-over from other donors' samples. The CDR3 runs from the conserved cysteine through the conserved F or W. The D gene is left open where the match is weak. Some rows mark clone size as missing; the rest say once, few, many or name a class of expanded clone.

>14|-|TRBJ2-7|TRBV9|-
CASSVGTGPYEQYF
TGTGCCAGCAGCGTAGGGACGGGACCCTACGAGCAGTACTTC
>14|-|TRBJ1-1|TRBV20-1|few
CSARPGHRNTEAFF
TGCAGTGCGAGACCGGGACATAGGAACACTGAAGCTTTCTTT
>13|TRBD1|TRBJ1-1|TRBV29-1|many
CSVTGGAGTEAFF
TGCAGCGTAACAGGGGGCGCAGGAACTGAAGCTTTCTTT
>13|-|TRBJ1-2|TRBV19|-
CASSGQYFDGYNF
TGTGCCAGTAGTGGACAGTACTTCGACGGCTACAACTTC
>13|TRBD1|TRBJ2-3|TRBV7-2|few
CASSFDREDTQYF
TGTGCCAGCAGCTTCGACAGGGAAGATACGCAGTATTTT
>16|-|TRBJ2-4|TRBV15|-
CATSPDEGLTKNIQYF
TGTGCCACCAGCCCTGATGAGGGCTTAACCAAAAACATTCAGTACTTC
>14|-|TRBJ1-1|TRBV27|-
CASSFEGTNNEAFF
TGTGCCAGCAGTTTCGAAGGGACTAATAATGAAGCTTTCTTT
>17|TRBD1|TRBJ1-6|TRBV30|many
CAWSPPDRVLNRSPLHF
TGTGCCTGGAGTCCACCCGACAGGGTTTTGAATCGTTCACCCCTCCACTTT
>17|TRBD1|TRBJ2-7|TRBV7-9|few
CASSPRDRGPVTYEQYF
TGTGCCAGCAGCCCGAGAGACAGGGGCCCTGTTACCTACGAGCAGTACTTC
>15|-|TRBJ2-5|TRBV3-1|many
CASSAHDRTQETQYF
TGTGCCAGCAGCGCCCATGACCGGACTCAAGAGACCCAGTACTTC
>10|-|TRBJ2-1|TRBV20-1|many
CSVLGQEQFF
TGCAGTGTACTTGGACAGGAGCAGTTCTTC
>13|-|TRBJ1-1|TRBV7-3|few
CASRLGQNTEAFF
TGTGCCAGCAGGCTAGGACAGAACACTGAAGCTTTCTTT
>17|-|TRBJ1-1|TRBV27|many
CASSLSQGGKGRTEAFF
TGTGCCAGCAGTTTGAGTCAGGGAGGTAAGGGTAGGACTGAAGCTTTCTTT
>15|TRBD1|TRBJ1-5|TRBV10-2|-
CASRPDRGGHQPQHF
TGCGCCAGCAGACCCGACAGGGGTGGTCACCAGCCCCAGCATTTT
>12|-|TRBJ1-2|TRBV20-1|many
CSARRGVDGYTF
TGCAGTGCTAGAAGGGGAGTTGATGGCTACACCTTC
>11|-|TRBJ1-4|TRBV20-1|-
CSAPNLQKLFF
TGCAGTGCCCCCAACCTCCAAAAACTGTTTTTT
>15|TRBD2|TRBJ2-1|TRBV20-1|many
CSAYGGTSGVDEQFF
TGCAGTGCTTACGGCGGGACTAGCGGGGTCGATGAGCAGTTCTTC
>15|-|TRBJ2-3|TRBV12-3/TRBV12-4|many
CASSSYSRRGNTQYF
TGTGCCAGCAGTTCGTATTCTCGTCGAGGGAATACGCAGTATTTT
>14|-|TRBJ2-4|TRBV11-2|few
CASSLEGVRYIQYF
TGTGCCAGCAGCTTAGAGGGGGTCCGGTACATTCAGTACTTC
>14|-|TRBJ2-7|TRBV5-5|many
CASSLAVPAYEQYF
TGTGCCAGCAGCTTGGCCGTGCCAGCGTACGAGCAGTACTTC
>15|TRBD2|TRBJ2-1|TRBV10-3|many
CAIRPGLADYNEQFF
TGTGCCATCCGACCGGGACTAGCGGACTACAATGAGCAGTTCTTC
>14|TRBD1|TRBJ1-5|TRBV12-3/TRBV12-4|-
CASSSPDRFQPQHF
TGTGCCAGCAGTTCACCGGACAGGTTTCAGCCCCAGCATTTT
>15|-|TRBJ2-3|TRBV2|many
CASSEGLGGTDTQYF
TGTGCCAGCAGTGAAGGTTTAGGGGGCACAGATACGCAGTATTTT
>16|-|TRBJ1-1|TRBV7-8|-
CASIPRPAGFGTEAFF
TGTGCCAGCATACCCCGCCCCGCCGGGTTTGGCACTGAAGCTTTCTTT
>16|-|TRBJ1-5|TRBV10-3|-
CAISESGGASNQPQHF
TGTGCCATCAGTGAGTCCGGGGGGGCGAGCAATCAGCCCCAGCATTTT
>19|TRBD2|TRBJ2-3|TRBV29-1|many
CSVEGSSSGPSGGTDTQYF
TGCAGCGTTGAAGGAAGTTCGTCAGGGCCTAGCGGAGGCACAGATACGCAGTATTTT
>13|-|TRBJ1-2|TRBV29-1|-
CSVEGENSHGYTF
TGCAGCGTTGAAGGTGAAAATTCCCATGGCTACACCTTC
>12|-|TRBJ1-4|TRBV12-3/TRBV12-4|many
CASGQLPKKLFF
TGTGCCAGCGGACAGTTGCCTAAAAAACTGTTTTTT
>18|TRBD1|TRBJ1-2|TRBV6-2/TRBV6-3|few
CASSYYYPPGQPYYGYTF
TGTGCCAGCAGTTACTACTATCCTCCGGGACAGCCCTACTATGGCTACACCTTC
>15|-|TRBJ2-6|TRBV2|many
CASTLSSSGANVLTF
TGTGCCAGCACCCTCAGCAGCTCTGGGGCCAACGTCCTGACTTTC
>15|TRBD2|TRBJ2-5|TRBV5-1|few
CASSPTSGGGETQYF
TGCGCCAGCAGCCCAACTAGCGGGGGCGGAGAGACCCAGTACTTC
>13|-|TRBJ2-4|TRBV2|few
CASSEARDQVQYF
TGTGCCAGCAGTGAAGCGCGGGATCAGGTGCAATACTTC
>14|-|TRBJ1-5|TRBV9|-
CASSVLPFGQPQHF
TGTGCCAGCAGCGTACTTCCCTTTGGTCAGCCCCAGCATTTT
>12|-|TRBJ2-1|TRBV12-3/TRBV12-4|many
CASMGLVSEQFF
TGTGCCAGCATGGGTTTGGTCTCTGAGCAGTTCTTC
>15|-|TRBJ1-2|TRBV27|-
CASSLLFGGGNGYTF
TGTGCCAGCAGTCTATTATTTGGAGGGGGGAATGGCTACACCTTC
>12|-|TRBJ1-1|TRBV30|-
CAWAGADTEAFF
TGTGCCTGGGCGGGGGCGGACACTGAAGCTTTCTTT